This T cell receptor beta chain came from a study of cytomegalovirus exposure and HLA in healthy donors. As regards this clone: Its specificity is unknown.

Study conclusions and caveats: Fewer N-insertions (relative to the 666-donor mean) were reportedly seen in an Asian-associated ancestry cluster in a later analysis. It was 150 to 200 TCR beta chains that were listed as cytomegalovirus-associated.

PCR involved 60 Vbeta and 13 Jbeta primers. Only in-frame clones appear in the TCRdb table, and some are missing; sequencing was by immunoSEQ multiplex PCR. The repertoire consists of approximately 150,000 clones, with 84% occurring once and the leading ten covering roughly 5%. Germline CDR1 reads MNHEY; CDR2 reads SMNVEV (reference sequence). Trimming stripped 4 bases from V and 3 bases from J, with 16 bases between. The CDR3 runs to 16 residues. The chain has TRBV27 and TRBJ2-1; D gene unclear. This sequence was found in a man aged 18 to 29 in good health and CMV-seronegative. Sequencing used PBMCs. The CDR3 loop reads CASSSESLPVYNEQFF. The DNA for the CDR3 is TGTGCCAGCAGTTCGGAGAGCCTCCCGGTCTACAATGAGCAGTTCTTC.